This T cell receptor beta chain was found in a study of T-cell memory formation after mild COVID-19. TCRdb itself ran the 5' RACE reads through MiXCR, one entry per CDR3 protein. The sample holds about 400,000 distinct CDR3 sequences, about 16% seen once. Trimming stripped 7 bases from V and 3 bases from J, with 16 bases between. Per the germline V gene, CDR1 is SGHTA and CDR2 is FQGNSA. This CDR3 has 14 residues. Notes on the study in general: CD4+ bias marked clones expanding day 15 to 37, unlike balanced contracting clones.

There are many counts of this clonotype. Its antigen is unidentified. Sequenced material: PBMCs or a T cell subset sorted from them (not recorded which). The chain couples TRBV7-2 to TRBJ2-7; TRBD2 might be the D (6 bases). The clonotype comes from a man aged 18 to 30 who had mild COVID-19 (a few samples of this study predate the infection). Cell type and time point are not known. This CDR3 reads CASTFSRTNYEQYF. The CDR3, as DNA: TGTGCCAGCACCTTCTCCAGGACTAACTACGAGCAGTACTTC.